The 27 T cell receptor beta chains listed next were all sequenced from one sample in a study of long-term antiretroviral therapy in people with HIV. The immunoSEQ assay was v3.0, run at survey level. Only in-frame clones appear in the TCRdb table, and some are missing; sequencing was by immunoSEQ multiplex PCR. The table has 15,000 or so clones, 65% to 90% seen once. The sequencing used unsorted PBMCs, collected 0.4 years after starting antiretroviral therapy. Receptor source: a man aged 25-45 years with HIV.

J is TRBJ2-7 and V is TRBV7-9, with 12 bases identical to TRBD2. Germline assignment: CDR1 SEHNR and CDR2 FQNEAQ (reference sequence). V shed 7 bases, J shed 5 bases, and the junction held 15 bases outside the gene matches. CDR3 length: 17 amino acids. The CDR3 DNA reads TGTGCCAGCATGGGGTCGGGGACTACTAGCGGGAGGCACGAGCAGTACTTC. Translating gives CASMGSGTTSGRHEQYF.

The V and J genes are TRBV6-5 and TRBJ1-1; D remains ambiguous. From germline, CDR1 is MNHEY and CDR2 SVGAGI. The CDR3 totals 14 residues. The ends were cut back, 0 bases at V and 0 bases at J, with 5 bases in the middle. The CDR3 DNA reads as TGTGCCAGCAGTTACTCGGATGTGAACACTGAAGCTTTCTTT. This sequence encodes CASSYSDVNTEAFF.

This chain connects TRBV6-1 to TRBJ2-4; tentative D call: TRBD1 (5 bases). CDR3 size: 14 residues. Trimming stripped 10 bases from V and 0 bases from J, with 13 bases between. Germline V gene data show CDR1 as MNHNS and CDR2 as SASEGT. The CDR3 DNA follows: TGTGCCACCGAACTCCAGGGAGCCAAAAACATTCAGTACTTC. Translated, it gives CATELQGAKNIQYF.

The gene calls are TRBV18 and TRBJ2-7; D call uncertain. Trimming pared 1 base from V and 4 bases from J, leaving 5 bases between. CDR1 and CDR2 from the germline V gene are KGHSH and LQKENI. The CDR3 covers 12 residues. DNA of the CDR3: TGTGCCAGCTCACCACAGCCTTACGAGCAGTACTTC. Amino acid sequence: CASSPQPYEQYF.

The chain is built from TRBV11-2 and TRBJ1-5, with D unresolved. Germline lookup yields CDR1 SGHAT and CDR2 FQNNGV. The V end was cut by 1 base, the J end by 0 bases, with 4 bases between. The CDR3 is made up of 14 amino acids. Here the CDR3 reads CASSLGHSNQPQHF. CDR3 coding DNA: TGTGCCAGCAGCTTAGGACATAGCAATCAGCCCCAGCATTTT.

This sequence joins TRBV7-9 and TRBJ1-4; D might be TRBD1 (5 bases). The CDR3 contains 17 residues. Germline lookup yields CDR1 SEHNR and CDR2 FQNEAQ (reference sequence). V lost 4 bases and J lost 3, with 18 bases in between. As DNA, the CDR3 is TGTGCCAGCAGCTCGACTGCTCGACAGCAACCTAATGAAAAACTGTTTTTT. Translation: CASSSTARQQPNEKLFF.

The chain carries TRBV5-4 and TRBJ2-3, with 9 bases lining up with TRBD1. This CDR3 spans 15 amino acids. V shed 2 bases and J 7 bases; nucleotides not matched to a gene: 8. Germline V gene sequence: CDR1 SGHNT, CDR2 YYREEE (reference sequence). CDR3 sequence: CASSFRDRAANTQYF. CDR3 DNA sequence: TGTGCCAGCAGCTTCCGGGACAGGGCGGCCAATACGCAGTATTTT. The full variable domain, its missing parts supplied by reference TRBV5-4 and TRBJ2-3, is ETGVTQSPTHLIKTRGQQVTLRCSSQSGHNTVSWYQQALGQGPQFIFQYYREEENGRGNFPPRFSGLQFPNYSSELNVNALELDDSALYLCASSFRDRAANTQYFGPGTRLTVL.

The J gene is TRBJ1-4, the V gene TRBV28; 8 bases align to TRBD1. V was pared by 5 bases and J by 11 bases, with 1 base of the junction left unmatched. Germline CDR1 reads MDHEN; CDR2 reads SYDVKM. This CDR3 is 11 amino acids long. CDR3 amino acids: CASSRDRKLFF. As DNA, the CDR3 is TGTGCCAGCAGTCGGGACAGGAAACTGTTTTTT.

The chain employs TRBV18 and TRBJ1-1, with 9 bases lining up with TRBD1. V dropped 2 bases and J dropped 1; count of bases not matched to a gene: 2. The length of the CDR3 is 15 residues. Germline assignment: CDR1 KGHSH and CDR2 LQKENI. The CDR3 DNA reads as TGTGCCAGCTCACCAGGACAGGGGCAGAACACTGAAGCTTTCTTT. Translation: CASSPGQGQNTEAFF.

This clone turned up a few times. The gene calls are TRBV14 and TRBJ1-6; TRBD1 aligns across 10 bases. Germline CDR1 SGHDN, CDR2 FVKESK. The CDR3 spans 16 residues. The V segment lost 4 bases and the J segment 9 bases; nucleotides outside the gene matches: 9. Here the CDR3 reads CASSLWDRGVTSPLHF. DNA for the CDR3: TGTGCCAGCAGCCTCTGGGACAGGGGAGTTACTTCACCCCTCCACTTT.

The rearrangement uses TRBV5-6 and TRBJ2-3; 8 bases fit TRBD2. V gave up 0 bases and J gave up 2 bases; unmatched junction bases: 5. This CDR3 comprises 16 residues. CDR1 is SGHDT and CDR2 is YYEEEE in the germline V gene. CDR3 loop: CASSLGAGGFTDTQYF. The CDR3 DNA sequence: TGTGCCAGCAGCTTGGGGGCGGGGGGCTTCACAGATACGCAGTATTTT.

The V call is TRBV2, the J call TRBJ1-1, with D tentatively TRBD1 (6 bases). The germline V gene has CDR1 SNHLY and CDR2 FYNNEI. This CDR3 spans 14 amino acids. The V gene lost 6 bases and the J gene lost 0 bases, with 11 bases spanning the gap. The CDR3 spells CASRYRVMNTEAFF. For the CDR3, the DNA is TGTGCCAGCAGGTACAGGGTCATGAACACTGAAGCTTTCTTT.

The chain couples TRBV18 to TRBJ1-1; 9 bases line up with TRBD1. The germline V gene has CDR1 KGHSH and CDR2 LQKENI. The CDR3 is 15 residues long. V was pared by 2 bases and J by 4 bases, with 5 bases of the junction left unmatched. CDR3 coding DNA: TGTGCCAGCTCACCAAGTACAGGGGGCGTCACTGAAGCTTTCTTT. This gives the protein CASSPSTGGVTEAFF.

The chain couples TRBV4-1 to TRBJ1-5, with D unresolved. This CDR3 is built from 15 residues. V dropped 4 bases and J dropped 4 bases, with 14 bases sitting between them. From germline, CDR1 is MGHRA and CDR2 YSYEKL. In DNA, the CDR3 is TGCGCCAGCAGCCTCCAGCCCGGAGGTAATCAGCCCCAGCATTTT. This sequence encodes CASSLQPGGNQPQHF.

This rearrangement joins TRBV28 to TRBJ2-7; tentatively, D is TRBD2 (6 bases). The V end lost 4 bases, the J end lost 3 bases, and 16 bases lay between the germline ends. Germline lookup yields CDR1 MDHEN and CDR2 SYDVKM. CDR3 length: 15 residues. CDR3 DNA sequence: TGTGCCAGCAGTTCTTTTAGTTGGGGGGACTACGAGCAGTACTTC. Translated: CASSSFSWGDYEQYF.

The chain has TRBV10-1 and TRBJ2-2; 7 bases line up with TRBD2. Germline V CDR1 and CDR2: WNHNN, SYGVQD (reference sequence). Losses at the gene ends were 4 bases for V and 4 bases for J; bases not matched to a gene: 0. The CDR3 has 13 amino acids. CDR3: CASSGLATGELFF. CDR3 DNA sequence: TGCGCCAGCAGTGGACTAGCCACCGGGGAGCTGTTTTTT.

This clone was detected only a few times. The V gene is TRBV28, the J gene TRBJ1-5; possible D gene TRBD1, 6 bases. V lost 3 bases, J lost 7 bases, and 13 bases lay in between. Germline-derived CDR1 and CDR2 are MDHEN and SYDVKM. This CDR3 comprises 14 residues. The CDR3 reads CASSFWGGGQPQHF. The CDR3 region has the DNA TGTGCCAGCAGTTTTTGGGGGGGCGGACAGCCCCAGCATTTT.

The gene calls are TRBV7-8 and TRBJ2-1; TRBD2 is a possible D gene (6 bases). V lost 5 bases, J lost 12 bases, and 17 bases lay in between. The CDR3 extends over 13 amino acids. Germline loops: CDR1 SGHVS, CDR2 FQNEAQ. CDR3 residues: CASSPPSVLRQFF. The CDR3 region has the DNA TGTGCCAGCAGCCCACCTAGCGTTTTGAGGCAGTTCTTC.

The chain has TRBV10-2 and TRBJ1-5, with D tentatively TRBD1 (6 bases). Germline lookup yields CDR1 WSHSY and CDR2 SAAADI. This CDR3 comprises 13 residues. Trimming shortened V by 7 bases and J by 4 bases, and 11 bases separated the two germline ends. This chain's CDR3 is CASTRGGNQPQHF. CDR3 DNA sequence: TGCGCCAGCACCAGAGGGGGGAATCAGCCCCAGCATTTT.

The chain uses TRBV19 and TRBJ2-7; D is unresolved. This CDR3 is built from 13 residues. With 4 bases removed from V and 1 base from J, the gap between germline ends came to 8 bases. Germline CDR1 is LNHDA and CDR2 is SQIVND (reference sequence). The CDR3 DNA is TGTGCCAGTAGTAACTGGGGTTCCTACGAGCAGTACTTC. Amino acid sequence: CASSNWGSYEQYF. The full variable domain, with the rest looked up from reference TRBV19 and TRBJ2-7, is DGGITQSPKYLFRKEGQNVTLSCEQNLNHDAMYWYRQDPGQGLRLIYYSQIVNDFQKGDIAEGYSVSREKKESFPLTVTSAQKNPTAFYLCASSNWGSYEQYFGPGTRLTVT.

The chain carries TRBV4-3 and TRBJ1-3; no clear D. The germline gives CDR1 LGHNA, CDR2 YSLEER. The CDR3 is made up of 15 amino acids. Trimming stripped 6 bases from V and 2 bases from J, with 14 bases between. CDR3 in amino acids: CASSHNLVAGNTIYF. The CDR3 DNA reads TGCGCCAGCAGTCACAACCTGGTAGCTGGAAACACCATATATTTT.

The gene calls are TRBV5-6 and TRBJ2-5; D might be TRBD1 or TRBD2, each matching 5 bases. The CDR3 extends over 13 amino acids. Trimming stripped 0 bases from V and 14 bases from J, with 17 bases between. The germline V gene encodes CDR1 SGHDT and CDR2 YYEEEE. The CDR3 DNA follows: TGTGCCAGCAGCTTGGCCTCGGGGCTAGCTCTATACTTC. It translates to CASSLASGLALYF.

V is TRBV18 and J is TRBJ1-2, with a tentative D call TRBD1 (6 bases). This CDR3 is 13 amino acids long. Trimming removed 3 bases at V and 5 bases at J, with 10 bases between. Looked up from germline, CDR1 is KGHSH and CDR2 is LQKENI. CDR3 sequence: CASSPQGWYGYTF. DNA of the CDR3: TGTGCCAGCTCACCGCAGGGGTGGTATGGCTACACCTTC.

The rearrangement links TRBV28 to TRBJ2-6; the D is unclear. Germline V gene data show CDR1 as MDHEN and CDR2 as SYDVKM. The germline V and J ends were trimmed by 6 bases and 4 bases, with 10 bases remaining between them. CDR3 length equals 14 residues. The CDR3 sequence: CASRIGSGANVLTF. The DNA of the CDR3 is TGTGCCAGCAGGATTGGTTCGGGGGCCAACGTCCTGACTTTC.

The chain joins TRBV5-1 to TRBJ2-7; D possibly matches TRBD1 or TRBD2 (6 bases each). V lost 3 bases, J lost 1 base, and 14 bases lay in between. Germline lookup yields CDR1 SGHRS and CDR2 YFSETQ. The CDR3 sequence is 15 residues long. The CDR3 here is CASSYDTGRSYEQYF. CDR3 in DNA: TGCGCCAGCAGCTACGATACAGGGAGGTCCTACGAGCAGTACTTC.

This clone showed up just once. The chain uses TRBV6-6 and TRBJ2-7, with 11 bases matching TRBD1. J lost 4 bases, V lost 6 bases, and 5 bases had no gene match. This CDR3 has 14 residues. CDR1 is MNHNY, CDR2 SVGAGI, per germline (reference sequence). CDR3 DNA: TGTGCCAGCAGATCTGGACAGGGGGCATACGAGCAGTACTTC. Translation gives CASRSGQGAYEQYF.

The genes are TRBV7-2 and TRBJ2-3, with a tentative D call TRBD2 (5 bases). CDR1 is SGHTA, CDR2 FQGNSA, per germline. Trimming took 3 bases from V and 5 from J, leaving 15 bases between them. The CDR3 is 15 amino acids. The CDR3 protein is CASSFTAVDGDTQYF. The CDR3 DNA is TGTGCCAGCAGCTTCACAGCGGTAGATGGAGATACGCAGTATTTT.